This T cell receptor (beta chain) was captured by sequencing in a study of blood T cell repertoires in COVID-19. As for the study in general: Sites in the United States, Italy and Spain provided acute and convalescent COVID-19 samples.

Source study methods: It was from reference gene primer amplification that nucleated cell counts were estimated. The protocol was immunoSEQ multiplex PCR, while the TCRdb copy is restricted to in-frame clones and leaves out a portion. D and trimming come from the DNA, and the V and J calls and clone size come from that table. The sample has 150,000 to 200,000 clones; about 86% are singletons. The germline CDR1 and CDR2 sequences are SGHTA and FQGNSA. The CDR3 is 14 residues long. J was trimmed by 0 bases and V by 6 bases; bases with no gene match: 3. This clonotype was obtained from a woman older than 75 with acute or convalescent COVID-19. The J gene is TRBJ2-3, the V gene TRBV7-2; 7 nucleotides line up with TRBD2. The sequenced material came from peripheral blood. In DNA, the CDR3 is TGTGCCAGCAGAAGCGGGGTTAGCACAGATACGCAGTATTTT. Residues: CASRSGVSTDTQYF.